Below, 20 T cell receptor beta chains from the same sample are listed, as sequenced in a study of cytomegalovirus exposure and HLA in healthy donors. Researchers ran the PCR with 60 Vbeta and 13 Jbeta primers. Using immunoSEQ multiplex PCR, the repertoire was profiled, and TCRdb retains in-frame clones only, with some absent. Of about 78,000 clones detected, approximately 77% appear once; the ten largest clones hold around 10%. Sequencing was carried out using PBMCs. These TCRs come from a woman aged 40 to 50 in good health and CMV-seropositive.

The chain links TRBV27 to TRBJ2-1; 7 bases map to TRBD1. The CDR3 sequence is 15 residues long. Germline V lookup: CDR1 MNHEY, CDR2 SMNVEV (reference sequence). The ends lost 5 bases at V and 5 bases at J; junction bases unmatched: 9. The CDR3 DNA reads as TGTGCCAGCAGTCTCAGGGGGTTTAGGGACAATGAGCAGTTCTTC. Amino acid sequence: CASSLRGFRDNEQFF.

The chain carries TRBV2 and TRBJ1-1, with TRBD1 as a possible D gene (5 bases). With 1 base removed from V and 5 bases from J, the gap between germline ends came to 11 bases. CDR3 length equals 14 residues. The germline CDR1 and CDR2 sequences are SNHLY and FYNNEI. CDR3 nucleotides: TGTGCCAGCAGTGAAGGGGGGGTGGGAACTGAAGCTTTCTTT. As protein: CASSEGGVGTEAFF.

V gene TRBV4-2 combines with J gene TRBJ2-2, with 10 nucleotides matching TRBD2. Germline-derived CDR1 and CDR2 are LGHNA and YNFKEQ. Trimming at V came to 1 base and at J to 0 bases, leaving 8 bases not matched to a gene. CDR3 length: 19 amino acids. The CDR3 region is CASSQGKPGLAPNTGELFF. The CDR3, as DNA: TGTGCCAGCAGCCAAGGGAAGCCGGGACTAGCGCCGAACACCGGGGAGCTGTTTTTT.

This clone was detected only once. This chain links TRBV12-5 with TRBJ2-3, with D possibly matching TRBD1 (6 bases). The CDR3 has 14 amino acids. Germline CDR1 LGHNT, CDR2 FRNRAP. The V end was cut by 6 bases, the J end by 3 bases, with 13 bases between. The CDR3 spells CASGPGQKTDTQYF. CDR3 DNA sequence: TGTGCTAGTGGACCCGGACAGAAGACAGATACGCAGTATTTT.

The V call is TRBV5-1, the J call TRBJ2-2, with 7 positions matching TRBD2. CDR3 size: 15 residues. Germline trimming cut 3 bases from V and 2 bases from J; bases unmatched to any gene: 4. From germline, CDR1 is SGHRS and CDR2 YFSETQ. The CDR3 bases are TGCGCCAGCAGCTCTAGCGGCCTAAACACCGGGGAGCTGTTTTTT. Protein sequence: CASSSSGLNTGELFF.

The CDR3 DNA sequence: TGCGCCAGCAGCCAAGATTCAGGGGAAATAAGACGGAACACTGAAGCTTTCTTT. Encoded protein: CASSQDSGEIRRNTEAFF. The chain joins TRBV4-1 to TRBJ1-1; D is perhaps TRBD1 (6 bases). The V gene lost 0 bases and the J gene lost 1 base, with 18 bases spanning the gap. Per germline, CDR1 MGHRA and CDR2 YSYEKL. This CDR3 spans 18 amino acids.

This clone occurred once. This rearrangement joins TRBV7-9 to TRBJ2-7; 12 positions agree with TRBD2. V lost 5 bases to trimming and J lost 6 bases; unmatched junction nucleotides: 5. The CDR3 spans 14 residues. Germline assignment: CDR1 SEHNR and CDR2 FQNEAQ (reference sequence). CDR3 residues: CASSGGGLAGEQYF. The CDR3 DNA is TGTGCCAGCAGCGGCGGGGGACTAGCGGGCGAGCAGTACTTC.

The CDR3 here is CASSLANEGWGYTF. Here the CDR3 DNA reads TGCGCCAGCAGCTTGGCCAATGAGGGTTGGGGCTACACCTTC. The gene calls are TRBV5-1 and TRBJ1-2; unclear D gene. Trimming removed 0 bases at V and 8 bases at J, with 14 bases between. Germline assignment: CDR1 SGHRS and CDR2 YFSETQ. The CDR3 is made up of 14 amino acids. The whole variable domain, remainder taken from reference TRBV5-1 and TRBJ1-2, is KAGVTQTPRYLIKTRGQQVTLSCSPISGHRSVSWYQQTPGQGLQFLFEYFSETQRNKGNFPGRFSGRQFSNSRSEMNVSTLELGDSALYLCASSLANEGWGYTFGSGTRLTVV.

This clone was recorded once. The chain uses TRBV30 and TRBJ2-1, with 7 bases fitting TRBD2. The germline V gene has CDR1 GTSNPN and CDR2 SVGIG (reference sequence). Trimming removed 3 bases from V and 2 bases from J; junction bases left unmatched: 4. This CDR3 region has 14 residues. CDR3 protein: CAWSFAGAYNEQFF. CDR3 coding DNA: TGTGCCTGGAGCTTTGCGGGGGCCTACAATGAGCAGTTCTTC.

This rearrangement joins TRBV27 to TRBJ1-5, with no clear D. V lost 4 bases and J lost 0, with 13 bases in between. Germline V gene sequence: CDR1 MNHEY, CDR2 SMNVEV (reference sequence). CDR3 size: 16 residues. The CDR3 DNA is TGTGCCAGCAGTTCCTCCGCACATCTTAGCAATCAGCCCCAGCATTTT. Its protein is CASSSSAHLSNQPQHF.

This chain links TRBV30 with TRBJ2-7; TRBD1 aligns across 7 bases. CDR3 length: 14 amino acids. The junction had 8 bases not matched to a gene; V was cut back by 1 base and J by 5 bases. Germline assignment: CDR1 GTSNPN and CDR2 SVGIG (reference sequence). CDR3 bases: TGTGCCTGGAGTGGACAGGGTAAGGTCGACGAGCAGTACTTC. Protein: CAWSGQGKVDEQYF.

This clone showed up just once. The gene calls are TRBV30 and TRBJ1-3, with D possibly being TRBD1 (5 bases). The CDR3 totals 17 residues. Trimming took off 0 bases at V and 2 bases at J, with 17 bases between the two ends. Looked up from germline, CDR1 is GTSNPN and CDR2 is SVGIG (reference sequence). The CDR3 is CAWSVIWSGAPGNTIYF. The CDR3 bases are TGTGCCTGGAGTGTAATCTGGTCTGGGGCACCTGGAAACACCATATATTTT.

This chain connects TRBV9 to TRBJ2-2, with 10 nucleotides matching TRBD1. There are 14 residues in the CDR3. CDR1 and CDR2 (germline): SGDLS, YYNGEE. Trimming cost V 7 bases and J 4 bases; bases outside gene matches: 4. CDR3 sequence (DNA): TGTGCCAGCCGCAGGACAGGGGGCACCGGGGAGCTGTTTTTT. Amino acid sequence: CASRRTGGTGELFF.

This clone was picked up a small number of times. The V gene is TRBV19, the J gene TRBJ2-1; 7 nucleotides align to TRBD1. V dropped 7 bases and J dropped 0; count of bases not matched to a gene: 6. Per germline, CDR1 LNHDA and CDR2 SQIVND (reference sequence). The CDR3 sequence is 15 residues long. The CDR3 region has the DNA TGTGCCAGTAATGACAGGGCTTTCTCCTACAATGAGCAGTTCTTC. Translation: CASNDRAFSYNEQFF.

The gene calls are TRBV30 and TRBJ1-5, with 9 bases matching TRBD1. CDR1 is GTSNPN and CDR2 is SVGIG in the germline V gene (reference sequence). Trimming cost V 3 bases and J 11 bases; bases outside gene matches: 11. CDR3 length: 14 residues. This CDR3 reads CAWSHNRGPYAQHF. CDR3 in DNA: TGTGCCTGGAGCCACAACAGGGGGCCATACGCCCAGCATTTT.

The chain couples TRBV7-9 to TRBJ1-4; weak D call: TRBD1 (6 bases). With 4 bases removed from V and 5 bases from J, the gap between germline ends came to 11 bases. The CDR3 runs 14 residues. Germline V gives CDR1 SEHNR, CDR2 FQNEAQ (reference sequence). The CDR3 coding sequence is TGTGCCAGCAGCTATCAGGGGTCCAATGAAAAACTGTTTTTT. It yields the protein CASSYQGSNEKLFF.

This clone was observed once. The chain employs TRBV7-6 and TRBJ1-6, with TRBD1 matching over 7 bases. The CDR3 runs 15 residues. CDR1 and CDR2 from the germline V gene are SGHVS and FNYEAQ. V lost 3 bases and J lost 7; bases outside the gene matches: 6. The CDR3 loop reads CASSFSGGWNSPLHF. CDR3 sequence (DNA): TGTGCCAGCAGCTTCTCAGGGGGATGGAATTCACCCCTCCACTTT.

The J gene is TRBJ1-1, the V gene TRBV13; 7 bases agree with TRBD1. Germline loops: CDR1 PRHDT, CDR2 FYEKMQ (reference sequence). The CDR3 has 16 amino acids. The J segment lost 4 bases and the V segment lost 1 base, leaving 9 bases of the junction unmatched. CDR3 in DNA: TGTGCCAGCAGCTTAGTCGTTCTCAGGGGGTTCACTGAAGCTTTCTTT. The encoded protein is CASSLVVLRGFTEAFF.

This clone was detected only a few times. The genes are TRBV6-5 and TRBJ2-5; TRBD2 is a possible D gene (5 bases). The V gene lost 5 bases and the J gene lost 5 bases, with 15 bases spanning the gap. CDR3 length: 14 residues. Per germline, CDR1 MNHEY and CDR2 SVGAGI. CDR3 sequence: CASSRRLLEETQYF. The CDR3 DNA follows: TGTGCCAGCAGTCGGCGACTACTCGAGGAGACCCAGTACTTC.

J is TRBJ2-5 and V is TRBV30; 8 nucleotides agree with TRBD1. J gave up 5 bases and V 8 bases, and 4 bases lay outside the gene matches. The CDR3 consists of 11 residues. Germline V gene sequence: CDR1 GTSNPN, CDR2 SVGIG (reference sequence). The CDR3 spells CAGQGRETQYF. The CDR3 DNA is TGTGCCGGACAGGGCCGGGAGACCCAGTACTTC.